The clone carrying this T cell receptor (beta chain) was recorded a few times. Its antigen is currently unknown. The sample belongs to a study of T-cell reconstitution after alpha-beta-depleted transplantation in children. Unique molecular identifiers were incorporated into the prepared TCRbeta library. Each CDR3 protein gets one entry after TCRdb re-called the PCR reads with MiXCR. This table holds 610,000 or so distinct CDR3 sequences, roughly 30% found once. Whole-study results and caveats: TCRbeta diversity was high at day 60 in some patients (a result of surviving recipient T cells and thymic progenitors).

V was shortened by 3 bases and J by 3 bases, with 10 bases between the two germline ends. The germline CDR1 and CDR2 sequences are SNHLY and FYNNEI. There are 14 residues in the CDR3. The starting material was PBMCs, obtained before TCRalphabeta/CD19-depleted stem cell transplant. The chain joins TRBV2 to TRBJ2-3, with D perhaps TRBD2 (6 bases). The origin of this receptor is a boy less than two years old with Wiskott-Aldrich syndrome, due to receive a stem cell transplant. CDR3 nucleotides: TGTGCCAGCAGTGAGACTAGAGGTACAGATACGCAGTATTTT. Amino acid sequence: CASSETRGTDTQYF.